The clone carrying this T cell receptor (beta chain) is a singleton in its sample. V was clipped by 6 bases and J by 4 bases; unmatched bases: 8. CDR1 is MNHNY and CDR2 is SVGAGI in the germline V gene (reference sequence). The CDR3 totals 15 residues. This specimen belongs to a study of shared clonotypes between healthy human individuals. The assay was immunoSEQ multiplex PCR, and TCRdb's table has in-frame clones only and misses some. The sample shows 850,000 to 1,200,000 clones, more than 60% of them seen only once. The TCR originated in a man between 18 and 29 years old in good health. The material sequenced was memory CD4+ T cells sorted from blood. The subset was: CD45RA-negative fraction. The chain couples TRBV6-6 to TRBJ2-5; TRBD1 aligns across 10 bases. The CDR3 DNA is TGTGCCAGCAGAGGCGGACAGGGGGATCCAGAGACCCAGTACTTC. As protein: CASRGGQGDPETQYF.